The clone carrying this T cell receptor beta chain is a singleton in its sample. The template for TCR beta VDJ and CDR3 sequence profiling was genomic DNA. TCRdb re-derived calls from the reads in MiXCR, one entry per CDR3 protein. The table lists 250,000 to 350,000 distinct CDR3 sequences, 56% of them singletons. This CDR3 contains 14 residues. Germline lookup yields CDR1 SGHTA and CDR2 FQGTGA. Trimming pared 2 bases from V and 6 bases from J, leaving 12 bases between. This sample was taken from a study of CD8+CD57+ T cells in acquired aplastic anemia. This receptor was obtained from a human donor with severe aplastic anemia or a healthy control (not recorded which). The specimen was sorted CD4+, CD8+, or CD8+CD57+ T cells (not recorded which) from PBMCs. The chain combines TRBV7-3 with TRBJ2-3; no clear D. CDR3 in DNA: TGTGCCAGCAGCTTATTCCCGGGTCTGGATACGCAGTATTTT. Its protein product is CASSLFPGLDTQYF.